This passage covers 13 T cell receptor beta chains from one sample sequenced in a study of T cells in Graves' hyperthyroidism and ophthalmopathy. The investigators amplified TCR beta CDR3 regions from RNA transcripts. A first-round RT-PCR of the TCR CDR3 used the HTBI primer set. Each CDR3 protein gets one entry after TCRdb re-called the multiplex PCR reads with MiXCR. The sample yields some 150,000 distinct CDR3 sequences, about 20% seen once. Sequenced sample: blood. The receptor source for this set is a woman between 50 and 59 years old with Graves' hyperthyroidism that later progressed to Graves' ophthalmopathy.

The chain combines TRBV9 with TRBJ2-7, with 9 bases lining up with TRBD2. The germline CDR1 and CDR2 sequences are SGDLS and YYNGEE. The V and J ends lost 6 bases and 0 bases, in that order; junction bases with no gene match: 4. This CDR3 contains 14 residues. In DNA form, the CDR3 reads TGTGCCAGCACCCCGGGACTAGCCTCCTACGAGCAGTACTTC. Its protein product is CASTPGLASYEQYF.

The chain uses TRBV20-1 and TRBJ1-5; TRBD1 aligns across 9 bases. Germline V CDR1 and CDR2: DFQATT, SNEGSKA (reference sequence). The V segment lost 1 base and the J segment 4 bases; nucleotides outside the gene matches: 5. The CDR3 spans 15 residues. CDR3 region: CSARVGTGKNQPQHF. The DNA of the CDR3 is TGCAGTGCTAGAGTTGGGACAGGGAAAAATCAGCCCCAGCATTTT.

The sample holds many counts of this clonotype. The CDR3 is CSARGKDGRSTDTQYF. The CDR3 nucleotides are TGCAGTGCTAGGGGAAAGGATGGACGGAGCACAGATACGCAGTATTTT. The rearrangement uses TRBV20-1 and TRBJ2-3; D gene unclear. This CDR3 has 16 residues. The V gene's germline CDR1 is DFQATT and CDR2 SNEGSKA (reference sequence). Trimming cost V 3 bases and J 0 bases, with 16 bases left between them.

This clonotype showed up just a few times. The gene calls are TRBV20-1 and TRBJ1-2; D not certain. Trimming removed 6 bases at V and 6 bases at J, with 14 bases between. The CDR3 is 12 amino acids. Germline V gene sequence: CDR1 DFQATT, CDR2 SNEGSKA (reference sequence). The CDR3 bases are TGCAGTGCCCTATCGATGACGGATGGCTACACCTTC. This encodes CSALSMTDGYTF.

This clonotype was detected many times. The chain couples TRBV20-1 to TRBJ1-2; D possibly corresponds to TRBD1 (5 bases). Trimming removed 0 bases from V and 8 bases from J, with 13 bases in between. The CDR3 is 13 residues long. Germline V lookup: CDR1 DFQATT, CDR2 SNEGSKA (reference sequence). CDR3 region: CSARDPGGLGYTF. The CDR3 bases are TGCAGTGCTAGAGATCCGGGGGGATTAGGCTACACCTTC.

There are many counts of this clonotype. The chain recombines TRBV19 with TRBJ2-1; 9 nucleotides align to TRBD2. The CDR3 runs to 15 residues. V was clipped by 7 bases and J by 8 bases; unmatched bases: 12. The germline CDR1 and CDR2 sequences are LNHDA and SQIVND (reference sequence). CDR3 region: CASTRGGRGGYEQFF. The CDR3 region has the DNA TGTGCCAGTACGAGGGGCGGGAGGGGTGGATATGAGCAGTTCTTC.

The rearrangement links TRBV11-2 to TRBJ2-6; TRBD1 matches at 9 bases. Germline CDR1 SGHAT, CDR2 FQNNGV. The J segment lost 4 bases and the V segment lost 4 bases, leaving 5 bases of the junction unmatched. There are 16 residues in the CDR3. CDR3 DNA sequence: TGTGCCAGCAGCTCTTACAGGGGGCCGGGGGCCAACGTCCTGACTTTC. Translation: CASSSYRGPGANVLTF.

With regard to this clonotype: The junction departs from germline at one end; a sequencing error may be responsible. The CDR3 sequence is CASSERGAETRYF. In DNA form, the CDR3 reads TGTGCCAGCAGTGAAAGGGGGGCAGAGACCCGGTACTTC. The chain is built from TRBV2 and TRBJ2-5; TRBD1 or TRBD2 may be the D gene (6 bases each). CDR3 size: 13 residues. The germline CDR1 and CDR2 sequences are SNHLY and FYNNEI.

This clonotype has a handful of counts. J is TRBJ1-1 and V is TRBV10-1; no firm D call. The germline CDR1 and CDR2 sequences are WNHNN and SYGVQD (reference sequence). The CDR3 has 15 amino acids. Trimming cost V 3 bases and J 0 bases, with 11 bases left between them. The chain's CDR3 is CASSEGWRMNTEAFF. CDR3 in DNA: TGCGCCAGCAGTGAAGGGTGGAGGATGAACACTGAAGCTTTCTTT.

This clonotype was seen ten or more times. This chain uses TRBV20-1 with TRBJ2-5; D may correspond to TRBD1 or TRBD2 (5 bases each). V dropped 2 bases and J dropped 4 bases, with 11 bases sitting between them. Germline V gene lookup returns CDR1 DFQATT and CDR2 SNEGSKA (reference sequence). The CDR3 sequence is 13 residues long. CDR3 sequence reads: CSARRRGVETQYF. The CDR3 bases are TGCAGTGCTAGACGCAGAGGGGTAGAGACCCAGTACTTC.

The chain uses TRBV5-1 and TRBJ2-3, with D possibly matching TRBD1 (5 bases). V was cut by 0 bases and J by 1 base, with 12 bases left in between. From germline, CDR1 is SGHRS and CDR2 YFSETQ. The CDR3 covers 16 residues. CDR3 residues: CASSLAAGSGTDTQYF. CDR3 coding DNA: TGCGCCAGCAGCTTGGCTGCAGGGTCCGGCACAGATACGCAGTATTTT. The full variable domain, with the rest looked up from reference TRBV5-1 and TRBJ2-3, is KAGVTQTPRYLIKTRGQQVTLSCSPISGHRSVSWYQQTPGQGLQFLFEYFSETQRNKGNFPGRFSGRQFSNSRSEMNVSTLELGDSALYLCASSLAAGSGTDTQYFGPGTRLTVL.

This clonotype was observed many times. V usage is TRBV6-1 and J usage is TRBJ2-2, with no clear D. The germline gives CDR1 MNHNS, CDR2 SASEGT. V was shortened by 1 base and J by 3 bases, with 9 bases between the two germline ends. The CDR3 is 15 amino acids. CDR3 DNA: TGTGCCAGCAGTGAAGGGCATTCGTACACCGGGGAGCTGTTTTTT. Its translation: CASSEGHSYTGELFF.

The chain combines TRBV7-2 with TRBJ1-2, with 7 bases identical to TRBD1. Germline CDR1 SGHTA, CDR2 FQGNSA. The length of the CDR3 is 14 residues. The junction had 8 bases not matched to a gene; V was cut back by 3 bases and J by 7 bases. The CDR3 protein is CASSLNRGQGGYTF. As DNA, the CDR3 is TGTGCCAGCAGCTTGAATAGGGGGCAAGGTGGCTACACCTTC.